One sample yielded the 27 T cell receptor beta chains listed below, sequenced in a study of beta chain features in type 1 diabetes. Expressed TCRB transcripts were sequenced because the isolated RNA had all been reverse transcribed beforehand. Some clones are missing from TCRdb's copy, which holds only in-frame ones; the method was immunoSEQ multiplex PCR. The sample lists 300,000 to 450,000 clones, roughly 21% seen once, with approximately 0.041% in the top ten. What was sequenced was naive CD4+ T cells from blood. The receptor set was obtained from a young woman in good health.

This clone was detected a few times. The V gene is TRBV30, the J gene TRBJ1-1; D gene unclear. CDR1 and CDR2 (germline): GTSNPN, SVGIG (reference sequence). The V gene lost 0 bases and the J gene lost 1 base, with 6 bases spanning the gap. CDR3 length equals 13 residues. The CDR3 spells CAWSVQTNTEAFF. DNA of the CDR3: TGTGCCTGGAGTGTACAAACGAACACTGAAGCTTTCTTT. Variable domain in full (rest from reference TRBV30 and TRBJ1-1): SQTIHQWPATLVQPVGSPLSLECTVEGTSNPNLYWYRQAAGRGLQLLFYSVGIGQISSEVPQNLSASRPQDRQFILSSKKLLLSDSGFYLCAWSVQTNTEAFFGQGTRLTVV.

The genes are TRBV11-2 and TRBJ1-1; D uncertain. Trimming took off 1 base at V and 5 bases at J, with 8 bases between the two ends. Germline V gene sequence: CDR1 SGHAT, CDR2 FQNNGV. This CDR3 comprises 13 residues. The DNA for the CDR3 is TGTGCCAGCAGCTTAGCCCTAGATACTGAAGCTTTCTTT. As protein: CASSLALDTEAFF.

This clone came up a few times. The genes are TRBV5-1 and TRBJ2-7; the match to TRBD2 covers 13 bases. Losses at the gene ends were 3 bases for V and 6 bases for J; bases not matched to a gene: 3. CDR1 is SGHRS and CDR2 is YFSETQ in the germline V gene. The CDR3 has 14 amino acids. The chain's CDR3 is CASSSGLAGSEQYF. CDR3 DNA: TGCGCCAGCAGCTCGGGACTAGCGGGAAGCGAGCAGTACTTC.

This clone was found a few times. V is TRBV9 and J is TRBJ2-2; 7 bases map to TRBD2. After removal of 4 bases from V and 1 base from J, the junction contained 4 bases not matched to a gene. The germline gives CDR1 SGDLS, CDR2 YYNGEE. This CDR3 region has 15 residues. The CDR3 region is CASSSGLKNTGELFF. The CDR3 coding sequence is TGTGCCAGCAGCTCGGGACTAAAGAACACCGGGGAGCTGTTTTTT.

The rearrangement uses TRBV27 and TRBJ2-1, with D possibly matching TRBD1 (6 bases). V gave up 3 bases and J gave up 10 bases, with 10 bases separating them. The CDR3 has 12 residues. Germline V gene lookup returns CDR1 MNHEY and CDR2 SMNVEV (reference sequence). For the CDR3, the DNA is TGTGCCAGCAGTTTCCGGGGACAAGAGCAGTTCTTC. It encodes CASSFRGQEQFF.

The V gene is TRBV5-1, the J gene TRBJ2-3; weak D call: TRBD2 (6 bases). The germline V and J ends were trimmed by 0 bases and 1 base, with 12 bases remaining between them. This CDR3 has 16 amino acids. Germline V lookup: CDR1 SGHRS, CDR2 YFSETQ. The CDR3 nucleotides read TGCGCCAGCAGCTTGGGTCGGGGGACTGGCACAGATACGCAGTATTTT. Protein: CASSLGRGTGTDTQYF.

The chain recombines TRBV12-5 with TRBJ1-1, with 7 nucleotides matching TRBD1. The CDR3 consists of 13 residues. Germline CDR1 is LGHNT and CDR2 is FRNRAP. V trimming: 8 bases; J trimming: 1 base; junction bases outside the gene matches: 4. As DNA, the CDR3 is TGTGCTAGTTGGGACAGACAGAACACTGAAGCTTTCTTT. The encoded protein is CASWDRQNTEAFF.

The rearrangement uses TRBV5-1 and TRBJ2-5; no clear D gene. The CDR3 is 14 amino acids. Germline CDR1 and CDR2: SGHRS and YFSETQ. V was pared by 0 bases and J by 5 bases, with 11 bases between. The CDR3 loop is CASSLELSAETQYF. Here the CDR3 DNA reads TGCGCCAGCAGCTTGGAGCTCAGCGCGGAGACCCAGTACTTC.

The V and J genes are TRBV2 and TRBJ2-1; D gene uncertain. Deletions cut 4 bases from V and 8 bases from J, with 3 bases between. CDR3 length equals 10 residues. The germline gives CDR1 SNHLY, CDR2 FYNNEI. As DNA, the CDR3 is TGTGCCAGCAGTGTCTATGAGCAGTTCTTC. As protein: CASSVYEQFF.

The rearrangement links TRBV25-1 to TRBJ1-2; D remains unclear. The CDR3 consists of 12 residues. The ends were cut back, 6 bases at V and 8 bases at J, with 13 bases in the middle. Germline V gene lookup returns CDR1 MGHDK and CDR2 SYGVNS. Written as DNA, the CDR3 is TGTGCCAGCAGCCCGGGGAGGAGGGGCTACACCTTC. Its translation is CASSPGRRGYTF.

The CDR3 loop reads CASSPQLALNEQFF. The CDR3 nucleotides are TGTGCCAGCAGCCCACAGCTAGCCCTCAATGAGCAGTTCTTC. The V call is TRBV7-2, the J call TRBJ2-1, with D possibly TRBD2 on 5 matching bases. The CDR3 runs to 14 residues. Germline V gives CDR1 SGHTA, CDR2 FQGNSA. Trimming removed 5 bases from V and 6 bases from J, with 14 bases in between.

This clone occurred a few times. V and J are TRBV2 and TRBJ2-1; weak D call: TRBD1 (5 bases). Germline V gene sequence: CDR1 SNHLY, CDR2 FYNNEI. The CDR3 contains 12 residues. V was trimmed by 6 bases and J by 8 bases, leaving 11 bases between them. The CDR3 region has the DNA TGTGCCAGCAGGGACATTGCGGATGAGCAGTTCTTC. Its translation: CASRDIADEQFF.

This clone was observed a handful of times. The chain employs TRBV6-1 and TRBJ2-7, with a possible D match to TRBD2 (6 bases). V shed 2 bases and J shed 2 bases, with 10 bases lying between them. Germline CDR1 MNHNS, CDR2 SASEGT. The length of the CDR3 is 14 residues. CDR3 sequence (DNA): TGTGCCAGCAGTGAATACGGAGGGGCCTACGAGCAGTACTTC. This codes for CASSEYGGAYEQYF.

The chain employs TRBV7-9 and TRBJ2-1; possibly TRBD2 for D (5 bases). CDR3 length: 15 amino acids. Trimming took off 5 bases at V and 5 bases at J, with 16 bases between the two ends. The germline V gene encodes CDR1 SEHNR and CDR2 FQNEAQ (reference sequence). This CDR3 is CASSLWRMQNNEQFF. As DNA, the CDR3 is TGTGCCAGCAGCCTTTGGAGGATGCAGAACAATGAGCAGTTCTTC.

This clone was observed a handful of times. This rearrangement joins TRBV5-1 to TRBJ2-1, with 9 bases matching TRBD2. CDR3 size: 15 residues. Trimming took 6 bases from V and 1 from J; bases not matched to a gene: 5. CDR1 and CDR2 from the germline V gene are SGHRS and YFSETQ. The CDR3 reads CASTPSGTSYNEQFF. The CDR3 DNA reads as TGCGCCAGCACCCCTAGCGGGACTTCCTACAATGAGCAGTTCTTC.

The sample holds a few counts of this clone. The chain employs TRBV7-9 and TRBJ2-2; the D gene is possibly TRBD1 (6 bases). The CDR3 length is 14 residues. V lost 5 bases, J lost 1 base, and 8 bases lay in between. CDR1 and CDR2 from the germline V gene are SEHNR and FQNEAQ (reference sequence). The CDR3 region is CASSIQGNTGELFF. CDR3 DNA sequence: TGTGCCAGCAGCATACAGGGGAACACCGGGGAGCTGTTTTTT.

This rearrangement joins TRBV29-1 to TRBJ1-3, with D unclear. The CDR3 totals 12 residues. Germline V gene sequence: CDR1 SQVTM, CDR2 ANQGSEA. The V end was cut by 4 bases, the J end by 0 bases, with 4 bases between. This chain's CDR3 is CSVAVSGNTIYF. The CDR3 coding sequence is TGCAGCGTTGCCGTCTCTGGAAACACCATATATTTT.

The V call is TRBV4-1, the J call TRBJ2-5; the D is unclear. The J call is uncertain, as TRBJ2-7 better fits the DNA end. The germline V gene has CDR1 MGHRA and CDR2 YSYEKL. This CDR3 has 15 amino acids. The CDR3 DNA reads TGCGCCAGCAGCCAAATCTTTTCGAGCTCCTACGAGCAGTACTTC. Translation gives CASSQIFSSSYEQYF.

This clone was seen only a few times. The gene calls are TRBV19 and TRBJ2-2; D is possibly TRBD2 (6 bases). The length of the CDR3 is 15 residues. Germline CDR1 LNHDA, CDR2 SQIVND (reference sequence). Deletions cut 7 bases from V and 9 bases from J, with 21 bases between. The chain's CDR3 is CASTNPGLPVRELFF. Written as DNA, the CDR3 is TGTGCCAGTACCAACCCGGGACTTCCCGTCAGGGAGCTGTTTTTT. Together with reference TRBV19 and TRBJ2-2, the CDR3 gives the full variable domain: DGGITQSPKYLFRKEGQNVTLSCEQNLNHDAMYWYRQDPGQGLRLIYYSQIVNDFQKGDIAEGYSVSREKKESFPLTVTSAQKNPTAFYLCASTNPGLPVRELFFGEGSRLTVL.

The genes are TRBV5-4 and TRBJ2-2; possible D gene TRBD1, 6 bases. This CDR3 has 15 residues. The germline CDR1 and CDR2 sequences are SGHNT and YYREEE (reference sequence). The V end was cut by 4 bases, the J end by 1 base, with 11 bases between. CDR3 residues: CASSLGQQNTGELFF. The CDR3 region has the DNA TGTGCCAGCAGCCTGGGACAACAGAACACCGGGGAGCTGTTTTTT.

This clone has a handful of counts. The CDR3 nucleotides are TGTGCCAGCAGTACGACTAGCGGGAGAGCGGAGACCCAGTACTTC. Amino acids: CASSTTSGRAETQYF. The rearrangement joins TRBV5-4 to TRBJ2-5, with 12 bases matching TRBD2. The CDR3 loop spans 15 amino acids. Germline CDR1 reads SGHNT; CDR2 reads YYREEE (reference sequence). V was clipped by 5 bases and J by 5 bases; unmatched bases: 7.

The chain employs TRBV7-9 and TRBJ1-2; 8 bases match TRBD1. Per the germline V gene, CDR1 is SEHNR and CDR2 is FQNEAQ (reference sequence). V gave up 5 bases and J gave up 7 bases; unmatched junction bases: 6. The CDR3 extends over 13 amino acids. This CDR3 reads CASSQDRERGYTF. In DNA, the CDR3 is TGTGCCAGCAGCCAGGACAGGGAGCGTGGCTACACCTTC.

The chain links TRBV6-5 to TRBJ2-7, with D tentatively TRBD2 (6 bases). This CDR3 comprises 14 residues. Germline CDR1 is MNHEY and CDR2 is SVGAGI. Trimming cost V 7 bases and J 2 bases, with 15 bases left between them. CDR3 amino acids: CASTHQEGTYEQYF. The CDR3 DNA follows: TGTGCCAGCACCCACCAGGAGGGGACCTACGAGCAGTACTTC.

V and J are TRBV13 and TRBJ2-3; 11 nucleotides match TRBD2. With V trimmed by 0 bases and J by 2 bases, 1 base remained unmatched. This CDR3 has 16 amino acids. Germline CDR1 and CDR2: PRHDT and FYEKMQ (reference sequence). The CDR3 DNA follows: TGTGCCAGCAGCTTAGGACTAGCGGGGGCCACAGATACGCAGTATTTT. Amino acid sequence: CASSLGLAGATDTQYF.

On this clone: Additional DNA sequences in this sample encode the identical CDR3. The CDR3 spells CAWSRENTEAFF. In DNA, the CDR3 is TGTGCCTGGAGTAGAGAGAACACTGAAGCTTTCTTT. The rearrangement joins TRBV30 to TRBJ1-1; D remains unclear. This CDR3 spans 12 amino acids. Germline assignment: CDR1 GTSNPN and CDR2 SVGIG (reference sequence). Trimming took 2 bases from V and 1 from J, leaving 5 bases between them.

This clone was seen a handful of times. V gene TRBV18 combines with J gene TRBJ1-2; no definite D call. V was trimmed by 0 bases and J by 0 bases, leaving 14 bases between them. Germline assignment: CDR1 KGHSH and CDR2 LQKENI. The CDR3 is 17 residues long. CDR3 bases: TGTGCCAGCTCACCACCGGTACCGAGTATTTCTAACTATGGCTACACCTTC. Amino acid sequence: CASSPPVPSISNYGYTF.

The V gene is TRBV5-4, the J gene TRBJ2-1; the match to TRBD2 covers 11 bases. Germline V CDR1 and CDR2: SGHNT, YYREEE (reference sequence). This CDR3 region has 15 residues. V shed 4 bases and J 4 bases; nucleotides not matched to a gene: 4. This chain's CDR3 is CASSKTSGTYNEQFF. The CDR3 DNA reads as TGTGCCAGCAGCAAGACTAGCGGGACTTACAATGAGCAGTTCTTC.